This TCR beta chain is drawn from a study of CD8+ T cells in alopecia areata. At the level of the study: Dosing with tofacitinib proceeded for 6 to 18 months, followed by 6 months off drug.

As concerns this clone: What it recognizes is unknown.

The sample's treatment: oral pan-JAK inhibitor, 5-10 mg twice daily. The study's findings and limits: Numerous clones, expanded in lesions, remained in scalp and blood during tofacitinib.

cDNA prepared by RNA extraction and subsequent reverse transcription served as the template for sequencing. Using immunoSEQ multiplex PCR, the repertoire was profiled, and TCRdb retains in-frame clones only, with some absent. Here the sample spans some 170,000 clones, around half being singletons. Germline V gene sequence: CDR1 SNHLY, CDR2 FYNNEI. The CDR3 is 13 amino acids. Trimming pared 6 bases from V and 4 bases from J, leaving 11 bases between. V gene TRBV2 combines with J gene TRBJ2-3; no clear D. The receptor comes from a human donor with alopecia areata. Sample: CD8+ T cells sorted from blood, taken at week 24, from a patient treated with tofacitinib. CDR3 DNA: TGTGCCAGCAGGGACGCTCCCGCAGATACGCAGTATTTT. Its protein is CASRDAPADTQYF.